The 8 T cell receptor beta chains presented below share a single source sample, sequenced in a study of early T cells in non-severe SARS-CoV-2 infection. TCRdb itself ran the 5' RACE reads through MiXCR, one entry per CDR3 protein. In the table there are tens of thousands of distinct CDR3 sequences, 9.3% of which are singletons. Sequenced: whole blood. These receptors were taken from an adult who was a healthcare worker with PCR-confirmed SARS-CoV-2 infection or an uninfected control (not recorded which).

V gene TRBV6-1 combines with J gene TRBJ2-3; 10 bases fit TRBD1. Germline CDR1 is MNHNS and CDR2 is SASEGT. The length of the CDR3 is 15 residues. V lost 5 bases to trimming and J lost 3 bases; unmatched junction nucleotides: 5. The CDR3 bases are TGTGCCAGCAGTCCTCCGGGACAGGGGACAGATACGCAGTATTTT. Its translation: CASSPPGQGTDTQYF.

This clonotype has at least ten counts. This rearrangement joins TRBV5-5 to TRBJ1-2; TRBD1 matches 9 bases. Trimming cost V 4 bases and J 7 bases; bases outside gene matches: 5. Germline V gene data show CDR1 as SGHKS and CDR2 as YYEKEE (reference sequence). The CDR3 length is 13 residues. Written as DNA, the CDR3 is TGTGCCAGCAGCCAACAGGGGGCGCTTGGCTACACCTTC. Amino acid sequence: CASSQQGALGYTF.

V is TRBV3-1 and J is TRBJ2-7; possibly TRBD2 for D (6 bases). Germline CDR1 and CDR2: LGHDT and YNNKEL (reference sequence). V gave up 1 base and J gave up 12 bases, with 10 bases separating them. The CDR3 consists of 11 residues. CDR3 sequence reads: CASSQGTTLYF. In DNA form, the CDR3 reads TGTGCCAGCAGCCAAGGGACTACACTGTACTTC.

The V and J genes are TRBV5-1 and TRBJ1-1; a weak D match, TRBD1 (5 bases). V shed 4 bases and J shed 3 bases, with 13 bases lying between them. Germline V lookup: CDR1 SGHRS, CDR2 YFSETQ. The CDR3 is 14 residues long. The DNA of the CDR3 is TGCGCCAGCAGCACGGGGCCCGGGGACACTGAAGCTTTCTTT. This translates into CASSTGPGDTEAFF.

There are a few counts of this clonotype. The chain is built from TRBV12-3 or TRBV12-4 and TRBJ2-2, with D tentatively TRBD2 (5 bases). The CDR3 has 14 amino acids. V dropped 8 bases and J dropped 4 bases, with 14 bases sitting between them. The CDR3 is CASAPLSGTGELFF. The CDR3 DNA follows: TGTGCCAGCGCCCCCCTCAGCGGCACCGGGGAGCTGTTTTTT.

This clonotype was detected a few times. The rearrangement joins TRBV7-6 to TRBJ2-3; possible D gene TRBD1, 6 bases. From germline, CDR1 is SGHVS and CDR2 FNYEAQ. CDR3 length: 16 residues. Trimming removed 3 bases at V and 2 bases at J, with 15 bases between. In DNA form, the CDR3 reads TGTGCCAGCAGCTTCCGGACAGCGCTTAACACAGATACGCAGTATTTT. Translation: CASSFRTALNTDTQYF.

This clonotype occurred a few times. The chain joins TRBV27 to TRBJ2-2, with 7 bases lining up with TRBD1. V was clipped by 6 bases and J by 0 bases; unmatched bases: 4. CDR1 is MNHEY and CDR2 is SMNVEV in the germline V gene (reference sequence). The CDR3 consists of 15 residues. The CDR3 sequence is CASRPGQTNTGELFF. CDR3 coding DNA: TGTGCCAGCAGGCCGGGACAGACGAACACCGGGGAGCTGTTTTTT.

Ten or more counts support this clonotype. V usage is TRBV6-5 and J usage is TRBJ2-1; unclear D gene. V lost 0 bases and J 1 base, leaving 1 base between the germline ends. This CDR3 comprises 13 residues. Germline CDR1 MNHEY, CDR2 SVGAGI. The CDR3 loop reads CASSYSSYNEQFF. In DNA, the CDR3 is TGTGCCAGCAGTTACTCTTCCTACAATGAGCAGTTCTTC.